The 4 T cell receptor beta chains below all came from one sample that was sequenced in a study of cytomegalovirus exposure and HLA in healthy donors. Primers included in the PCR were 60 Vbeta and 13 Jbeta primers. Sequencing used immunoSEQ multiplex PCR; TCRdb keeps in-frame clones, though not all of them. The sample contains around 100,000 clones, around 80% of which appear only once. Input material: PBMCs. The receptors originated from a woman in her 40s in good health and CMV-seronegative.

V is TRBV18 and J is TRBJ2-7, with 8 bases fitting TRBD1. V lost 6 bases to trimming and J lost 2 bases; unmatched junction nucleotides: 9. Germline V CDR1 and CDR2: KGHSH, LQKENI. CDR3 size: 15 residues. The CDR3 DNA is TGTGCCAGCTCGCACGACAGGGGTAATACCTACGAGCAGTACTTC. This codes for CASSHDRGNTYEQYF.

J is TRBJ2-1 and V is TRBV19; TRBD2 agrees at 8 bases. Unmatched junction bases numbered 5, after V lost 10 bases and J lost 0 bases. The CDR3 has 14 residues. The germline gives CDR1 LNHDA, CDR2 SQIVND (reference sequence). CDR3 protein: CATPGGSSYNEQFF. The CDR3 bases are TGTGCCACCCCGGGGGGGAGCTCCTACAATGAGCAGTTCTTC.

This CDR3 reads CASSLAGQWGYGYTF. The CDR3 DNA reads as TGTGCCAGCAGTTTGGCGGGACAGTGGGGGTATGGCTACACCTTC. The chain joins TRBV28 to TRBJ1-2; TRBD1 aligns across 7 bases. J was trimmed by 5 bases and V by 3 bases; bases with no gene match: 9. The CDR3 runs 15 residues. CDR1 is MDHEN and CDR2 is SYDVKM in the germline V gene.

The chain recombines TRBV5-1 with TRBJ1-1, with D possibly TRBD1 on 5 matching bases. V was pared by 4 bases and J by 6 bases, with 13 bases between. Germline assignment: CDR1 SGHRS and CDR2 YFSETQ. CDR3 size: 13 residues. The CDR3 DNA follows: TGCGCCAGCAGCCGGGACTTGCTCGCTGAAGCTTTCTTT. Its protein is CASSRDLLAEAFF.